The 13 T cell receptor beta chains below were found in one sample sequenced in a study of stem cell transplantation in POMP-related autoinflammatory disease. The method was immunoSEQ multiplex PCR; TCRdb's version includes in-frame clones alone and lacks a portion of them. The sample yields approximately 1,500 clones, about 81% seen once. Sample: Tregs from PBMCs. These receptors were obtained from a human donor in good health.

The rearrangement links TRBV6-5 to TRBJ1-2; no clear D. Trimming took off 7 bases at V and 8 bases at J, with 17 bases between the two ends. This CDR3 comprises 13 residues. Germline V gene data show CDR1 as MNHEY and CDR2 as SVGAGI. The CDR3 DNA reads as TGTGCCAGCACTCCCCGGGTCCGGGGAGGCTACACCTTC. Translated, it gives CASTPRVRGGYTF.

CDR3 DNA: TGTGCCAGCAGTTACTCTACAGGGAACGGTCAGCCCCAGCATTTT. Encoded protein: CASSYSTGNGQPQHF. V is TRBV6-5 and J is TRBJ1-5, with D perhaps TRBD1 (6 bases). Deletions cut 0 bases from V and 6 bases from J, with 12 bases between. The CDR3 totals 15 residues. Germline assignment: CDR1 MNHEY and CDR2 SVGAGI.

The rearrangement joins TRBV6-1 to TRBJ2-5; no firm D call. Germline CDR1 is MNHNS and CDR2 is SASEGT. V lost 4 bases to trimming and J lost 7 bases, with 4 bases between them. This CDR3 is 10 amino acids long. The CDR3 DNA follows: TGTGCCAGCAGTGCGGGGACCCAGTACTTC. It translates to CASSAGTQYF.

V is TRBV15 and J is TRBJ2-1, with D uncertain. The length of the CDR3 is 15 residues. V was shortened by 0 bases and J by 2 bases, with 8 bases between the two germline ends. Germline CDR1 reads LNHNV; CDR2 reads YYDKDF (reference sequence). In DNA form, the CDR3 reads TGTGCCACCAGCAGAGATGGTCGGGCCTACAATGAGCAGTTCTTC. The encoded protein is CATSRDGRAYNEQFF.

This sequence joins TRBV7-8 and TRBJ1-6; a possible D gene is TRBD1 (5 bases). The CDR3 totals 15 residues. The germline V gene has CDR1 SGHVS and CDR2 FQNEAQ. V lost 2 bases and J 8 bases, leaving 13 bases between the germline ends. The DNA for the CDR3 is TGTGCCAGCAGCTTATTTGGGGCAAGGGATTCACCCCTCCACTTT. Residues: CASSLFGARDSPLHF. The full variable domain, rest sourced from reference TRBV7-8 and TRBJ1-6, is GAGVSQSPRYKVAKRGQDVALRCDPISGHVSLFWYQQALGQGPEFLTYFQNEAQLDKSGLPSDRFFAERPEGSVSTLKIQRTQQEDSAVYLCASSLFGARDSPLHFGNGTRLTVT.

This sequence joins TRBV6-5 and TRBJ2-1; TRBD1 matches 8 bases. V was clipped by 3 bases and J by 4 bases; unmatched bases: 2. Germline assignment: CDR1 MNHEY and CDR2 SVGAGI. CDR3 length equals 14 residues. The CDR3 loop reads CASSYGTGYNEQFF. CDR3 nucleotide sequence: TGTGCCAGCAGTTATGGGACAGGATACAATGAGCAGTTCTTC.

The CDR3 nucleotides are TGTGCCAGCAGCAAAGGCCGCCGGGCTGAAGCTTTCTTT. Amino acid sequence: CASSKGRRAEAFF. The chain employs TRBV21-1 and TRBJ1-1. TRBV21-1 is a listed pseudogene. The length of the CDR3 is 13 residues.

The chain recombines TRBV14 with TRBJ2-7, with a tentative D call TRBD2 (6 bases). CDR1 and CDR2 from the germline V gene are SGHDN and FVKESK. This CDR3 has 14 residues. V lost 5 bases to trimming and J lost 6 bases, with 17 bases between them. The DNA for the CDR3 is TGTGCCAGCAGCAAATTCCATGGGGGGACCGAGCAGTACTTC. It codes for CASSKFHGGTEQYF.

The chain combines TRBV20-1 with TRBJ1-1, with unresolved D. CDR3 length: 11 amino acids. Trimming left V 1 base short and J 4 bases short, with 4 bases between. Germline CDR1 reads DFQATT; CDR2 reads SNEGSKA (reference sequence). The CDR3 nucleotides read TGCAGTGCTAGAGGGGGCACTGAAGCTTTCTTT. Its translation: CSARGGTEAFF.

This sequence joins TRBV7-3 and TRBJ2-1; 9 bases map to TRBD1. Germline V gives CDR1 SGHTA, CDR2 FQGTGA. CDR3 size: 15 residues. Germline trimming cut 4 bases from V and 0 bases from J; bases unmatched to any gene: 1. CDR3 nucleotides: TGTGCCAGCAGCTCGGGACAGGGCTCCTACAATGAGCAGTTCTTC. Amino acid sequence: CASSSGQGSYNEQFF.

There are a few counts of this clone. This CDR3 is CASSPGTGSYGYTF. The DNA of the CDR3 is TGTGCCAGCAGCCCCGGGACAGGGTCCTATGGCTACACCTTC. The chain couples TRBV2 to TRBJ1-2; 9 positions agree with TRBD1. Germline V gene sequence: CDR1 SNHLY, CDR2 FYNNEI. V trimming: 6 bases; J trimming: 4 bases; junction bases outside the gene matches: 6. The CDR3 spans 14 residues.

The genes are TRBV7-8 and TRBJ2-3; the D gene is possibly TRBD1 (5 bases). V lost 5 bases, J lost 1 base, and 13 bases lay in between. Per the germline V gene, CDR1 is SGHVS and CDR2 is FQNEAQ. The CDR3 runs to 15 residues. Here the CDR3 reads CASSRRTSGTDTQYF. In DNA, the CDR3 is TGTGCCAGCAGCCGCAGGACAAGCGGCACAGATACGCAGTATTTT. The variable domain in full, with the rest retrieved from reference TRBV7-8 and TRBJ2-3, is GAGVSQSPRYKVAKRGQDVALRCDPISGHVSLFWYQQALGQGPEFLTYFQNEAQLDKSGLPSDRFFAERPEGSVSTLKIQRTQQEDSAVYLCASSRRTSGTDTQYFGPGTRLTVL.

This rearrangement joins TRBV7-2 to TRBJ1-4; 10 bases fit TRBD1. CDR3 length equals 14 residues. From germline, CDR1 is SGHTA and CDR2 FQGNSA. V gave up 3 bases and J gave up 5 bases; unmatched junction bases: 0. The CDR3 nucleotides are TGTGCCAGCAGCTTGGACAGGGGGAATGAAAAACTGTTTTTT. Its protein is CASSLDRGNEKLFF.